This entry concerns a single TCR beta chain. Its target is not known. Other DNA sequences in this sample translate to the same CDR3. The method was immunoSEQ multiplex PCR; TCRdb's version includes in-frame clones alone and lacks a portion of them. Seen here are about 330,000 clones, under 80% observed once, and the top ten hold around a tenth. These data belong to a study of shared clonotypes between healthy human individuals. Across the study: Each donor had three CD4 naive, three CD4 memory, two CD8 naive and one CD8 memory plate. Study results and limitations: Genetic and exposure-history diversity was limited by the small donor number.

V dropped 4 bases and J dropped 0 bases, with 8 bases sitting between them. In germline, CDR1 is SGHRS, CDR2 YFSETQ. The CDR3 is made up of 14 amino acids. The clonotype was recovered from a young man in good health. Sequencing used memory CD4+ T cells sorted from blood. Described subset: CD45RA-negative fraction. This chain links TRBV5-1 with TRBJ1-3; D ambiguous. CDR3 loop: CASSAGSSGNTIYF. In DNA, the CDR3 is TGCGCCAGCAGCGCGGGGAGCTCTGGAAACACCATATATTTT.